This T cell receptor (beta chain) was recovered during a study of early T cells in non-severe SARS-CoV-2 infection. Individual cDNA molecules carried attached unique molecular identifiers. MiXCR, run by TCRdb on the 5' RACE reads, gives a single entry per CDR3 protein. The table lists about 110,000 distinct CDR3 sequences, roughly 12% of them singletons. There are 14 residues in the CDR3. V shed 4 bases and J shed 4 bases, with 14 bases lying between them. Germline V gene data show CDR1 as SGHTA and CDR2 as FQGNSA. This clonotype was observed a few times. The sequence derives from an adult who was a healthcare worker with PCR-confirmed SARS-CoV-2 infection or an uninfected control (not recorded which). Here the sequenced sample was whole blood, taken at baseline. The chain carries TRBV7-2 and TRBJ2-7, with D unclear. CDR3 bases: TGTGCCAGCAGCTACCGGCCAACGCGGTACGAGCAGTACTTC. This sequence encodes CASSYRPTRYEQYF.